These 7 T cell receptor beta chains were all obtained from the same sample, sequenced in a study of T cell changes during pregnancy in multiple sclerosis. Only in-frame clones appear in the TCRdb table, and some are missing; sequencing was by immunoSEQ multiplex PCR. The sample contains tens of thousands of clones, 80% to 90% of which appear only once. The sample here was CD4+ T cells from peripheral blood mononuclear cells, taken in the first trimester of pregnancy. Every receptor here comes from a female donor in good health, enrolled as a control in a pregnancy study.

This sequence joins TRBV4-2 and TRBJ2-3, with TRBD2 matching 7 bases. After removal of 3 bases from V and 2 bases from J, the junction contained 8 bases not matched to a gene. CDR1 and CDR2 from the germline V gene are LGHNA and YNFKEQ. The CDR3 consists of 16 residues. CDR3 nucleotide sequence: TGTGCCAGCAGCCATTGGGGGGGACGACCCACAGATACGCAGTATTTT. Translation gives CASSHWGGRPTDTQYF.

This chain links TRBV6-5 with TRBJ1-5, with D tentatively TRBD1 (5 bases). This CDR3 comprises 15 residues. Germline CDR1 and CDR2: MNHEY and SVGAGI. With 7 bases removed from V and 0 bases from J, the gap between germline ends came to 13 bases. CDR3 region: CASTMTGDSNQPQHF. DNA for the CDR3: TGTGCCAGCACCATGACGGGGGATAGCAATCAGCCCCAGCATTTT.

This clone was counted only a few times. The gene calls are TRBV4-2 and TRBJ2-1, with 9 nucleotides matching TRBD2. The CDR3 has 15 amino acids. V was pared by 3 bases and J by 4 bases, with 4 bases of the junction left unmatched. Germline V CDR1 and CDR2: LGHNA, YNFKEQ. CDR3 nucleotides: TGTGCCAGCAGCCAGGGGACTAGCTCATACAATGAGCAGTTCTTC. It yields the protein CASSQGTSSYNEQFF.

This clone came up once. This chain joins TRBV21-1 and TRBJ1-5. TRBV21-1 is classified as a pseudogene. The CDR3 loop spans 16 amino acids. CDR3 sequence reads: CASSKRGGLSNQPQHF. CDR3 coding DNA: TGTGCCAGCAGCAAAAGGGGGGGACTTAGCAATCAGCCCCAGCATTTT.

This chain connects TRBV10-3 to TRBJ2-7, with 10 bases that match TRBD2. Trimming at V came to 7 bases and at J to 6 bases, leaving 3 bases not matched to a gene. The germline CDR1 and CDR2 sequences are ENHRY and SYGVKD. The CDR3 extends over 12 amino acids. The CDR3: CAIKREGSEQYF. The CDR3, as DNA: TGTGCCATCAAGCGGGAGGGATCCGAGCAGTACTTC.

V and J are TRBV5-8 and TRBJ2-2; a possible D gene is TRBD1 (6 bases). The length of the CDR3 is 15 residues. Germline CDR1 SGHTS, CDR2 YDEGEE. V was trimmed by 3 bases and J by 2 bases, leaving 11 bases between them. This CDR3 reads CASSWDIYNTGELFF. CDR3 coding DNA: TGTGCCAGCAGCTGGGACATTTATAACACCGGGGAGCTGTTTTTT.

This sequence joins TRBV9 and TRBJ2-6, with D maybe TRBD1 (6 bases). Looked up from germline, CDR1 is SGDLS and CDR2 is YYNGEE. V was trimmed by 4 bases and J by 0 bases, leaving 20 bases between them. The CDR3 runs 19 residues. The CDR3 DNA follows: TGTGCCAGCAGCCCTAGAATGGGGATGGGGGCCTCTGGGGCCAACGTCCTGACTTTC. This gives the protein CASSPRMGMGASGANVLTF.